This T cell receptor beta chain was sequenced during a study of T cell responses to AZD1222 COVID-19 vaccine. The CDR3 loop spans 14 amino acids. V shed 2 bases, J shed 0 bases, and the junction held 1 base outside the gene matches. Germline V gene sequence: CDR1 PRHDT, CDR2 FYEKMQ (reference sequence). In regard to this clone: Its antigen remains unidentified.

The data were produced by immunoSEQ multiplex PCR, yet TCRdb's version contains in-frame clones alone and is incomplete. The profile shows approximately 100,000 clones, 90% of them singletons. Broader study findings: Clonal diversity was possibly underestimated, and the donors were mostly white British, with more females. In the spike-specific TCR repertoire, nearly half reportedly target unmutated variant regions. Increased Spike-specific TCR breadth and depth were observed after two AZD1222 doses. Baseline seropositivity characterized only a handful of AZD1222 recipients.

The TCR was taken from an adult who received the AZD1222 COVID-19 vaccine. This chain uses TRBV13 with TRBJ2-7, with 7 bases lining up with TRBD1. The material was peripheral blood, obtained 28 days after the second AZD1222 dose. CDR3 residues: CASSLRGPSYEQYF. The CDR3 region has the DNA TGTGCCAGCAGCTTAAGGGGGCCCTCCTACGAGCAGTACTTC.